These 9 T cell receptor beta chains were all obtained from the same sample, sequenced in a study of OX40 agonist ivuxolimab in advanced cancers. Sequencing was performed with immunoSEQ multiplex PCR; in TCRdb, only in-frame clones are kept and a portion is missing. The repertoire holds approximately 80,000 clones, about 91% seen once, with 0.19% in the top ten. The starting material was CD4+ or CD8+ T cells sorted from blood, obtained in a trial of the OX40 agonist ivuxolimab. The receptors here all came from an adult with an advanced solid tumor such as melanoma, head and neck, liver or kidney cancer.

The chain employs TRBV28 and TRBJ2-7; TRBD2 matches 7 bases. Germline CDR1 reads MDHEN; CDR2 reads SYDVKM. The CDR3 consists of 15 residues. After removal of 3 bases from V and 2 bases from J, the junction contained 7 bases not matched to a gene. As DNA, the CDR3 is TGTGCCAGCAGTTTCGGGCTAGCGGAGACCTACGAGCAGTACTTC. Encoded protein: CASSFGLAETYEQYF.

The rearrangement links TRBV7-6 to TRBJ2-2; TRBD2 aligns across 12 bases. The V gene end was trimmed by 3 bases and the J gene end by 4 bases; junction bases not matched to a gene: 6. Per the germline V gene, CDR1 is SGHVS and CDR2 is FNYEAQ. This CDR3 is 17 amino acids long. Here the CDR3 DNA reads TGTGCCAGCAGCTTGGTTGGACTAGCGGGGAGCACCGGGGAGCTGTTTTTT. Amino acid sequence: CASSLVGLAGSTGELFF.

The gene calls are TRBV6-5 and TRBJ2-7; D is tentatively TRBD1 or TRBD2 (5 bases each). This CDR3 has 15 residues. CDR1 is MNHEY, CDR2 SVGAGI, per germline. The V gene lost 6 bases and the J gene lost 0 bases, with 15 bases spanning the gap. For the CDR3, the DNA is TGTGCCAGCAGGGCCCGGGACGCAAGCTCCTACGAGCAGTACTTC. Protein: CASRARDASSYEQYF.

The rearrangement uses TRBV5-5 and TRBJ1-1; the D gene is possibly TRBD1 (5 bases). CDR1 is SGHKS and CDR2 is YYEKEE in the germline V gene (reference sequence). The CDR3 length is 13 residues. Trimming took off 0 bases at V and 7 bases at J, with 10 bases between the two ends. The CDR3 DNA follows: TGTGCCAGCAGCTTGGGGGGGTATATTGAAGCTTTCTTT. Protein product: CASSLGGYIEAFF.

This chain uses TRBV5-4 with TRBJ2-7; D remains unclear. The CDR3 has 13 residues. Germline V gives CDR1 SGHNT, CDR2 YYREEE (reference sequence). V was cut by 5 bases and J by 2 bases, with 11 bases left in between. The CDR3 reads CASSLGLTYEQYF. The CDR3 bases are TGTGCCAGCAGTCTGGGGTTGACCTACGAGCAGTACTTC.

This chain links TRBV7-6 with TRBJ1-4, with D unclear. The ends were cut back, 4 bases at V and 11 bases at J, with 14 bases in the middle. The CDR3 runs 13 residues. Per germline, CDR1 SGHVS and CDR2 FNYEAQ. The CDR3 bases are TGTGCCAGCAGCTCGATCTTGGTTGGTAAACTGTTTTTT. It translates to CASSSILVGKLFF.

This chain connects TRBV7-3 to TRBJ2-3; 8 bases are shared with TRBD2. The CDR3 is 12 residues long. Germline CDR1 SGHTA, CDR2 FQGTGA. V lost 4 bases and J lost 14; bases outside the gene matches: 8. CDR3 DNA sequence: TGTGCCAGCAGCTCGGAGCGGGAGAGGTGGTATTTT. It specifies CASSSERERWYF.

The CDR3 DNA is TGTGCCAGCAGCTTAGAGCGGGAATGGGCAGCCACAGATACGCAGTATTTT. It translates to CASSLEREWAATDTQYF. This chain links TRBV13 with TRBJ2-3; 7 positions agree with TRBD2. The V and J ends lost 1 base and 2 bases, in that order; junction bases with no gene match: 9. There are 17 residues in the CDR3. CDR1 is PRHDT, CDR2 FYEKMQ, per germline (reference sequence).

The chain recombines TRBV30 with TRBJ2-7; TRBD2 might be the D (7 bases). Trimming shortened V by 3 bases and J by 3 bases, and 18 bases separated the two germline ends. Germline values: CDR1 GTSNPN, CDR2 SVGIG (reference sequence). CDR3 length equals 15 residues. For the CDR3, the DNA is TGTGCCTGGAGCCCAGCACGGGGGGCAGTCTACGAGCAGTACTTC. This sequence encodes CAWSPARGAVYEQYF.